This T cell receptor beta chain was retrieved from a study of blood T cell repertoires in COVID-19. Study in general: Sites across the United States, Italy and Spain contributed samples from acute and convalescent COVID-19.

Assay used: immunoSEQ multiplex PCR; TCRdb lists only in-frame clones, some missing. This sample yields about 130,000 clones, of which roughly 88% are seen a single time; about a tenth belongs to the top ten. Trimming at V came to 4 bases and at J to 0 bases, leaving 0 bases not matched to a gene. CDR3 length: 15 amino acids. CDR1 is KGHSH, CDR2 LQKENI, per germline. The genes are TRBV18 and TRBJ2-3; TRBD2 aligns across 11 bases. Specimen: peripheral blood. The TCR sequence derives from a man in his forties or fifties with acute or convalescent COVID-19. In DNA form, the CDR3 reads TGTGCCAGCTCACGGACTAGCGGGAGCACAGATACGCAGTATTTT. Protein product: CASSRTSGSTDTQYF.